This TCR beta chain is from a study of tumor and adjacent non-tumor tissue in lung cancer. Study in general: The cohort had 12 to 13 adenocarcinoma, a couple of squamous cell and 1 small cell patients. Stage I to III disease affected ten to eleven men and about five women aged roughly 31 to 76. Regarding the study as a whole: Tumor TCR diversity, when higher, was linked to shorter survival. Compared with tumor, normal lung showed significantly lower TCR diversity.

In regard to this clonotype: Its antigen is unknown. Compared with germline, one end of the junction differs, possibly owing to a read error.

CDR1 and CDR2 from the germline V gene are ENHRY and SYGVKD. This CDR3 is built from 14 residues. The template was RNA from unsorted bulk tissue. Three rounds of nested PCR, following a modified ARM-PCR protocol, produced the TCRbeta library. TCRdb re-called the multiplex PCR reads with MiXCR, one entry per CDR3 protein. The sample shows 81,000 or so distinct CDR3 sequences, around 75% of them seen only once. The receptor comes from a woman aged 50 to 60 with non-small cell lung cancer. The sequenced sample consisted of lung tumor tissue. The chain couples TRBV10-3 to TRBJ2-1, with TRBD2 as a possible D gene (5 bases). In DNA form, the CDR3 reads TGTGCCATCAATGAGTCTGGGGAGTTGAATGAGCAGTTCTTC. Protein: CAINESGELNEQFF.